The source of this T cell receptor (beta chain) is a study of CD8+CD57+ T cells in acquired aplastic anemia. Across the study: On average, sorted CD4+ and CD8+ cells gave approximately 3.5 ug of DNA. Study outcomes and limitations: A significant difference in CD8+ Simpson's diversity between patients and controls was not found.

In regard to this clonotype: Its cognate antigen is unknown.

Between the trimmed V and J ends, which lost 1 base and 1 base, there was a span of 10 bases. CDR1 SGHTA and CDR2 FQGNSA come from the germline V gene. This CDR3 spans 15 amino acids. The template used for profiling TCR beta VDJ and CDR3 was genomic DNA. One entry per CDR3 protein, called by TCRdb with MiXCR from the reads. The sample has over 150,000 distinct CDR3 sequences; 71% are singletons. Before being chosen for sequencing, patients had shown CD8+CD57+ cell expansion by flow cytometry. Every patient presented with severe acquired aplastic anemia. Patients were therapy-naive when their blood was sampled.

This TCR was recovered from a human donor with aplastic anemia. The chain combines TRBV7-2 with TRBJ1-1; no definite D call. Material: sorted CD4+, CD8+, or CD8+CD57+ T cells (not recorded which) from PBMCs. The CDR3 is CASSLDPSSNTEAFF. In nucleotides, the CDR3 is TGTGCCAGCAGCTTAGATCCCAGCTCGAACACTGAAGCTTTCTTT. Complete variable domain (other parts from reference TRBV7-2 and TRBJ1-1): GAGVSQSPSNKVTEKGKDVELRCDPISGHTALYWYRQSLGQGLEFLIYFQGNSAPDKSGLPSDRFSAERTGGSVSTLTIQRTQQEDSAVYLCASSLDPSSNTEAFFGQGTRLTVV.